The source of this TCR beta chain is a study of T cell responses to AZD1222 COVID-19 vaccine. The overall study: Combined were second doses at about 4 or about 12 weeks. Study outcomes and limitations: Compared with day 0, the breadth and depth of the Spike-specific TCR repertoire rose significantly after two doses of AZD1222.

Libraries were prepared by immunoSEQ multiplex PCR; TCRdb keeps only in-frame clonotypes and omits some of them. Among tens of thousands of clones, roughly 90% were seen once, and the ten largest hold approximately 3%. This clone appeared a few times. Its antigen is as yet unknown. The specimen comprised peripheral blood, sampled on day 0 of AZD1222 vaccination. This receptor was taken from an adult in good health.

The CDR3: CASSQDTGYTF. The CDR3 bases are TGTGCCAGCAGCCAAGATACTGGCTACACCTTC. The chain combines TRBV3-1 (or the pseudogene TRBV3-2) with TRBJ1-2; D is undetermined. Germline V lookup: CDR1 LGHDT, CDR2 YNNKEL (reference sequence). The CDR3 is 11 amino acids. Trimming cost V 0 bases and J 7 bases, with 3 bases left between them.